This TCR beta chain is drawn from a study of cytomegalovirus exposure and HLA in healthy donors. Study background: A later analysis reported the 120 or so validation repertoires used the same platform as the 550 to 700 first-cohort repertoires. Whole-study results and caveats: Three chains tied to CMV proved CMV antigen-specific in vitro. The authors listed around 150 TCR beta chains as cytomegalovirus-associated.

With respect to this clone: No antigen is known for it.

Using immunoSEQ multiplex PCR, the repertoire was profiled, and TCRdb retains in-frame clones only, with some absent. The sample holds about 98,000 clones; around nine tenths are singletons and the top ten take 3.9%. Trimming stripped 2 bases from V and 2 bases from J, with 8 bases between. The CDR3 has 14 residues. Germline V gives CDR1 SGHTA, CDR2 FQGTGA. The sample comprised PBMCs. The chain links TRBV7-3 to TRBJ2-3, with a possible D match to TRBD2 (6 bases). The receptor was derived from a woman aged 25 to 39 in good health and CMV-seronegative. The CDR3 bases are TGTGCCAGCAGCTTAGGAGGGAACACAGATACGCAGTATTTT. It specifies CASSLGGNTDTQYF.